These T cell receptor beta chains were read from a single sample in a study of cytotoxic CD8 clonotypes in ibrutinib-treated CLL. TCRdb keeps only in-frame clones here, not all; method: immunoSEQ multiplex PCR. The sample carries roughly 180,000 clones, more than 80% recorded once. Sequenced material: PBMCs, taken after 24 months of ibrutinib treatment. All receptors come from a human donor with chronic lymphocytic leukemia. Each CDR3 is given with its conserved first and last residue. Fields, in order: J gene, clone size, D gene, V gene, CDR3 DNA, CDR3 protein. A D gene is named only where the DNA matches it firmly. Where a row states a size, it is once, few, many or the class of an expanded clone; other rows omit it.

J: TRBJ1-2
size: -
D: -
V: TRBV19
DNA: TGTGCCAGTAGTCCAGGGGATACAGCCAACTATGGCTACACCTTC
CDR3: CASSPGDTANYGYTF

J: TRBJ2-7
size: many
D: -
V: TRBV14
DNA: TGTGCCAGCAGTGGGGGCGGGGGACTTTCCTACGAGCAGTACTTC
CDR3: CASSGGGGLSYEQYF

J: TRBJ1-4
size: -
D: TRBD1
V: TRBV11-2
DNA: TGTGCCAGCAGCCCCCGGACAGGGGGTGGTACAACTAATGAAAAACTGTTTTTT
CDR3: CASSPRTGGGTTNEKLFF

J: TRBJ1-6
size: few
D: -
V: TRBV6-5
DNA: TGTGCCAGCAGTTTAACGTATCGGAGAGACTCACCCCTCCACTTT
CDR3: CASSLTYRRDSPLHF

J: TRBJ1-5
size: -
D: TRBD1
V: TRBV7-2
DNA: TGTGCCAGCAGCCCGTCGACAGGGAGTGAGCCCCAGCATTTT
CDR3: CASSPSTGSEPQHF

J: TRBJ2-7
size: -
D: -
V: TRBV29-1
DNA: TGCAGCGTTGGCGGACACAGCTACGAGCAGTACTTC
CDR3: CSVGGHSYEQYF

J: TRBJ1-1
size: -
D: -
V: TRBV7-2
DNA: TGTGCCAGCAGCTTAGCGGGCCAAGAGTTT
CDR3: CASSLAGQEF

J: TRBJ1-2
size: -
D: TRBD1
V: TRBV6-1
DNA: TGTGCCAGCAGTGAACTACAGGGGGCGAACTATGGCTACACCTTC
CDR3: CASSELQGANYGYTF

J: TRBJ1-4
size: -
D: -
V: TRBV5-1
DNA: TGCGCCAGCAGCGCCGGGACCTCGGTGGCTGAAAAACTGTTTTTT
CDR3: CASSAGTSVAEKLFF

J: TRBJ2-1
size: -
D: -
V: TRBV18
DNA: TGTGCCAGCTCCCCCTACAATGAGCAGTTCTTC
CDR3: CASSPYNEQFF

J: TRBJ2-3
size: once
D: -
V: TRBV19
DNA: TGTGCCAGTAGTTTCAGGGCTGTCACAGATACGCAGTATTTT
CDR3: CASSFRAVTDTQYF

J: TRBJ1-2
size: -
D: -
V: TRBV7-9
DNA: TGTGCCAGCAGCCCTTCCTTAGGGACGGCGAACTATGGCTACACCTTC
CDR3: CASSPSLGTANYGYTF

J: TRBJ1-2
size: -
D: -
V: TRBV4-3
DNA: TGCGCCAGCAGCCAAGATCCGAGAGGGGTCGATGGCTACACCTTC
CDR3: CASSQDPRGVDGYTF

J: TRBJ1-2
size: -
D: -
V: TRBV30
DNA: TGTGCCTGGAAATCGCCCAACGTGGGCTACACCTTC
CDR3: CAWKSPNVGYTF

J: TRBJ1-1
size: -
D: -
V: TRBV19
DNA: TGTGCCAGTAGTTGGAACAGGGATTTGAACACTGAAGCTTTCTTT
CDR3: CASSWNRDLNTEAFF

J: TRBJ2-1
size: -
D: -
V: TRBV11-3
DNA: TGTGCCAGCAGCTTAGGCAGGGGCAGGGACGCGGGCAATGAGCAGTTCTTC
CDR3: CASSLGRGRDAGNEQFF

J: TRBJ2-7
size: -
D: TRBD1
V: TRBV5-6
DNA: TGTGCCAGCAGCTTGACAGGGGGCTTGTACTTC
CDR3: CASSLTGGLYF

J: TRBJ2-1
size: -
D: TRBD2
V: TRBV9
DNA: TGTGCCAGCAGCGAGTATAGCGGGAGTTACAATGAGCAGTTCTTC
CDR3: CASSEYSGSYNEQFF

J: TRBJ2-7
size: -
D: -
V: TRBV7-2
DNA: TGTGCCAGCAGCTTAGGGGAACTTTACGAGCAGTACTTC
CDR3: CASSLGELYEQYF

J: TRBJ1-4
size: -
D: TRBD1
V: TRBV30
DNA: TGTGCCTGGAGCGGAGGACAGGGAAATGAAAAACTGTTTTTT
CDR3: CAWSGGQGNEKLFF

J: TRBJ1-6
size: -
D: -
V: TRBV30
DNA: TGTGCCTGGAGTAGGGAAGGTTTCTTTTCCTATAATTCACCCCTCCACTTT
CDR3: CAWSREGFFSYNSPLHF

J: TRBJ1-1
size: -
D: -
V: TRBV6-5
DNA: TGTGCCAGCAGTTTACGCAAGACAGAATTGAACACTGAAGCTTTCTTT
CDR3: CASSLRKTELNTEAFF

J: TRBJ2-4
size: -
D: TRBD2
V: TRBV11-2
DNA: TGTGCCAGCAGCTCACCCAGACTAGCGGGGTACAAAAACATTCAGTACTTC
CDR3: CASSSPRLAGYKNIQYF

J: TRBJ2-1
size: -
D: -
V: TRBV7-3
DNA: TGTGCCAGCAGCTTAACGGGTAGCTCCTACAATGAGCAGTTCTTC
CDR3: CASSLTGSSYNEQFF

J: TRBJ2-2
size: -
D: -
V: TRBV11-1
DNA: TGTGCCAGCAGCTTACGAACTCAGGGGAACACCGGGGAGCTGTTTTTT
CDR3: CASSLRTQGNTGELFF

J: TRBJ2-7
size: -
D: -
V: TRBV7-9
DNA: TGTGCCAGCAGCTTATCCCTCAGTTCCTACGAGCAGTACTTC
CDR3: CASSLSLSSYEQYF

J: TRBJ2-2
size: few
D: TRBD2
V: TRBV7-2
DNA: TGTGCCAGCAGACCCCCGGGACTAGGTTACACCGGGGAGCTGTTTTTT
CDR3: CASRPPGLGYTGELFF

J: TRBJ2-5
size: -
D: -
V: TRBV9
DNA: TGTGCCAGCAGCATTAGAGGAGGGGGACGGGGGGAGACCCAGTACTTC
CDR3: CASSIRGGGRGETQYF

J: TRBJ1-3
size: -
D: -
V: TRBV4-2
DNA: TGTGCCAGCAGCCAAGGGGACCACTCTGGAAACACCATATATTTT
CDR3: CASSQGDHSGNTIYF

J: TRBJ2-7
size: once
D: -
V: TRBV10-3
DNA: TGTGCCATCAGTGAGGGGTACTACGAGCAGTACTTC
CDR3: CAISEGYYEQYF

J: TRBJ1-2
size: -
D: -
V: TRBV25-1
DNA: TGTGCCAGCAGTGGAACGTGGTCAGGGAACTATGGCTACACCTTC
CDR3: CASSGTWSGNYGYTF

J: TRBJ1-4
size: -
D: -
V: TRBV30
DNA: TGTGCCTGGAGTGTAAATGGGTCTCCTAATGAAAAACTGTTTTTT
CDR3: CAWSVNGSPNEKLFF

J: TRBJ2-3
size: -
D: -
V: TRBV7-2
DNA: TGTGCCAGCAGCACGGTGGGAGATACGCAGTATTTT
CDR3: CASSTVGDTQYF

J: TRBJ2-3
size: -
D: TRBD2
V: TRBV4-2
DNA: TGTGCCAGCAGCCTTCGGACTAGCGGGGGTACAGATACGCAGTATTTT
CDR3: CASSLRTSGGTDTQYF

J: TRBJ2-2
size: -
D: -
V: TRBV6-5
DNA: TGTGCCAGCACCCCGCAGGGGAACACCGGGGAGCTGTTTTTT
CDR3: CASTPQGNTGELFF

J: TRBJ2-3
size: -
D: -
V: TRBV4-3
DNA: TGCGCCAGCAGCCAAGGAGTGGCCAGCCCATGGAGCACAGATACGCAGTATTTT
CDR3: CASSQGVASPWSTDTQYF

J: TRBJ1-5
size: -
D: -
V: TRBV2
DNA: TGTGCCAGCAGTGAAAGCAGCTTTGGGGCCCAGCATTTT
CDR3: CASSESSFGAQHF

J: TRBJ1-1
size: -
D: -
V: TRBV11-2
DNA: TGTGCCAGCAGCACCCACTTCTTCGGCACTGAAGCTTTCTTT
CDR3: CASSTHFFGTEAFF

J: TRBJ2-7
size: -
D: TRBD2
V: TRBV7-2
DNA: TGTGCCAGCAGCCCAACGCGGACTAGAGCTGGCGAGCAGTACTTC
CDR3: CASSPTRTRAGEQYF

J: TRBJ2-7
size: once
D: TRBD1
V: TRBV6-1
DNA: TGTGCCAGCAGTCTGGACAGGGGCAACTACGAGCAGTACTTC
CDR3: CASSLDRGNYEQYF